The rows below give T cell receptor beta chains drawn from one sample of a study of blood T cell repertoires in COVID-19. TCRdb's table, derived via immunoSEQ multiplex PCR, lists solely in-frame clones and lacks some. The table lists 93,000 or so clones, over 75% of them singletons, with 6.2% in the top ten. The sequencing input was peripheral blood. All receptors derive from a human donor in a cohort sampled during active COVID-19. Each CDR3 is given with its conserved first and last residue. Each record gives: V gene, clone size, J gene, D gene, CDR3 protein, CDR3 DNA. The D gene is left open where the match is weak. Size is stated for part of the rows, as once, few or many counts, or as a class when the clone is expanded.

V: TRBV7-2; size: -; J: TRBJ2-7; D: -; CDR3: CASSPGLRTYEQYF; DNA: TGTGCCAGCAGTCCGGGACTCCGAACCTACGAGCAGTACTTC
V: TRBV5-1; size: -; J: TRBJ1-1; D: TRBD1; CDR3: CASSLYVSGGGNTEAFF; DNA: TGCGCCAGCAGCTTATACGTGTCAGGGGGCGGGAACACTGAAGCTTTCTTT
V: TRBV5-1; size: -; J: TRBJ2-3; D: TRBD2; CDR3: CASSFIAGASTDTQYF; DNA: TGCGCCAGCAGCTTTATAGCGGGGGCGTCAACAGATACGCAGTATTTT
V: TRBV7-9; size: -; J: TRBJ2-1; D: TRBD2; CDR3: CASSPSGGYNEQFF; DNA: TGTGCCAGCAGTCCTAGCGGGGGTTACAATGAGCAGTTCTTC
V: TRBV24-1; size: -; J: TRBJ1-5; D: TRBD1; CDR3: CATGGTGYNQPQHF; DNA: TGTGCCACCGGGGGGACAGGGTACAATCAGCCCCAGCATTTT
V: TRBV7-8; size: few; J: TRBJ2-3; D: TRBD2; CDR3: CASSLSSGSTDTQYF; DNA: TGTGCCAGCAGCTTGTCTAGCGGGAGCACAGATACGCAGTATTTT
V: TRBV29-1; size: -; J: TRBJ2-1; D: -; CDR3: CSVVRGGQNEQFF; DNA: TGCAGCGTTGTGAGGGGGGGCCAGAATGAGCAGTTCTTC
V: TRBV19; size: -; J: TRBJ1-1; D: TRBD1; CDR3: CASSWDRGTEAFF; DNA: TGTGCCAGTAGTTGGGACAGGGGCACTGAAGCTTTCTTT
V: TRBV9; size: -; J: TRBJ2-5; D: TRBD2; CDR3: CASSVELAGGHEQETQYF; DNA: TGTGCCAGCAGCGTAGAACTAGCGGGAGGACACGAACAAGAGACCCAGTACTTC
V: TRBV7-3; size: -; J: TRBJ2-2; D: -; CDR3: CASSLKGRDTGELFF; DNA: TGTGCCAGCAGCTTAAAGGGGCGAGACACCGGGGAGCTGTTTTTT
V: TRBV19; size: once; J: TRBJ2-7; D: TRBD2; CDR3: CASSRLAHTYEQYF; DNA: TGTGCCAGTAGTAGACTAGCGCACACCTACGAGCAGTACTTC
V: TRBV5-1; size: once; J: TRBJ1-3; D: TRBD1; CDR3: CASSISLRDRLGSSTIYF; DNA: TGCGCCAGCAGCATTTCACTGAGGGACAGGCTCGGGTCAAGCACCATATATTTT
V: TRBV4-1; size: -; J: TRBJ2-2; D: TRBD2; CDR3: CASSRLPPGLAVAGELFF; DNA: TGCGCCAGCAGCCGACTACCTCCGGGACTAGCGGTAGCCGGGGAGCTGTTTTTT
V: TRBV11-3; size: -; J: TRBJ2-3; D: -; CDR3: CASSVTGTSDTQYF; DNA: TGTGCCAGCAGCGTAACCGGGACTTCAGATACGCAGTATTTT
V: TRBV30; size: -; J: TRBJ2-1; D: -; CDR3: CAWSVQQYNEQFF; DNA: TGTGCCTGGAGTGTACAACAGTACAATGAGCAGTTCTTC
V: TRBV10-2; size: -; J: TRBJ2-1; D: -; CDR3: CASSEASRNEQFF; DNA: TGCGCCAGCAGTGAGGCTAGCAGGAATGAGCAGTTCTTC
V: TRBV19; size: -; J: TRBJ2-1; D: TRBD2; CDR3: CASSIAFGLAGSDEQFF; DNA: TGTGCCAGTAGTATTGCCTTCGGTCTAGCGGGATCTGATGAGCAGTTCTTC
V: TRBV27; size: -; J: TRBJ2-3; D: -; CDR3: CASSSQTSTDTQYF; DNA: TGTGCCAGCAGTTCGCAGACTAGCACAGATACGCAGTATTTT
V: TRBV12-5; size: few; J: TRBJ2-2; D: -; CDR3: CASAFSSEAGELFF; DNA: TGTGCTAGTGCTTTTTCATCGGAGGCCGGGGAGCTGTTTTTT
V: TRBV5-5; size: once; J: TRBJ1-2; D: -; CDR3: CASSLEPDGHTNYGYTF; DNA: TGTGCCAGCAGCTTGGAGCCTGACGGACACACTAACTATGGCTACACCTTC
V: TRBV18; size: -; J: TRBJ1-4; D: -; CDR3: CASSPLAEIRGEKLFF; DNA: TGTGCCAGCTCACCCCTGGCGGAGATAAGGGGTGAAAAACTGTTTTTT
V: TRBV6-5; size: -; J: TRBJ1-5; D: -; CDR3: CASSYQRFNQPQHF; DNA: TGTGCCAGCAGTTATCAACGGTTCAATCAGCCCCAGCATTTT
V: TRBV11-2; size: once; J: TRBJ1-3; D: -; CDR3: CASSLVGGPSGNTIYF; DNA: TGTGCCAGCAGCTTAGTCGGGGGGCCCTCTGGAAACACCATATATTTT
V: TRBV5-4; size: -; J: TRBJ2-2; D: TRBD2; CDR3: CASSLGVAGAVGELFF; DNA: TGTGCCAGCAGCTTGGGAGTAGCGGGAGCTGTCGGGGAGCTGTTTTTT
V: TRBV29-1; size: -; J: TRBJ1-3; D: TRBD1; CDR3: CSVQTGQSVGTIYF; DNA: TGCAGCGTTCAGACGGGACAGTCAGTGGGCACCATATATTTT
V: TRBV7-3; size: -; J: TRBJ1-2; D: TRBD1; CDR3: CASSPQTGNYGYTF; DNA: TGTGCCAGCAGCCCCCAGACAGGGAACTATGGCTACACCTTC
V: TRBV7-6; size: -; J: TRBJ2-7; D: TRBD1; CDR3: CASSLSPGQGRSAQYF; DNA: TGTGCCAGCAGCTTGTCACCGGGACAGGGCAGGAGCGCGCAGTACTTC
V: TRBV15; size: -; J: TRBJ2-2; D: TRBD2; CDR3: CATSRALAGRWGELFF; DNA: TGTGCCACCAGCAGAGCTCTAGCGGGAAGGTGGGGGGAGCTGTTTTTT
V: TRBV14; size: -; J: TRBJ2-7; D: -; CDR3: CASSQIRDEQYF; DNA: TGTGCCAGCAGCCAAATACGGGACGAGCAGTACTTC
V: TRBV28; size: -; J: TRBJ2-7; D: -; CDR3: CASSLGTSAPNYEQYF; DNA: TGTGCCAGCAGTTTGGGGACTTCCGCCCCCAATTACGAGCAGTACTTC
V: TRBV10-3; size: -; J: TRBJ2-7; D: -; CDR3: CAIMIDSDSYEQYF; DNA: TGTGCCATCATGATAGACAGCGACTCCTACGAGCAGTACTTC
V: TRBV6-2/TRBV6-3; size: once; J: TRBJ2-7; D: -; CDR3: CASSYSGGPYEQYF; DNA: TGTGCCAGCAGTTACTCTGGCGGGCCGTACGAGCAGTACTTC
V: TRBV25-1; size: -; J: TRBJ1-2; D: -; CDR3: CASSAQNYGYTF; DNA: TGTGCCAGCAGTGCACAGAACTATGGCTACACCTTC
V: TRBV29-1; size: -; J: TRBJ2-3; D: -; CDR3: CSVEVGSVDTQYF; DNA: TGCAGCGTTGAAGTGGGGAGTGTGGATACGCAGTATTTT
V: TRBV11-2; size: -; J: TRBJ2-1; D: TRBD2; CDR3: CASSNIAGGPGEQFF; DNA: TGTGCCAGCAGCAACATAGCGGGAGGGCCGGGTGAGCAGTTCTTC
V: TRBV2; size: -; J: TRBJ2-1; D: -; CDR3: CASSEAYRDNEQFF; DNA: TGTGCCAGCAGTGAAGCGTACAGGGACAATGAGCAGTTCTTC
V: TRBV24-1; size: -; J: TRBJ2-6; D: -; CDR3: CATSGGDGRTTSGANVLTF; DNA: TGTGCCACCAGTGGGGGGGATGGCAGGACAACCTCTGGGGCCAACGTCCTGACTTTC
V: TRBV7-2; size: -; J: TRBJ2-7; D: TRBD1; CDR3: CASSLRATGIYEQYF; DNA: TGTGCCAGCAGCTTAAGGGCGACAGGGATCTACGAGCAGTACTTC
V: TRBV15; size: -; J: TRBJ2-2; D: -; CDR3: CATSRDFNTGELFF; DNA: TGTGCCACCAGCAGGGACTTTAACACCGGGGAGCTGTTTTTT
V: TRBV2; size: -; J: TRBJ2-3; D: TRBD2; CDR3: CASGVGGSSSGDTQYF; DNA: TGTGCCAGCGGAGTCGGGGGGTCGAGCTCCGGAGATACGCAGTATTTT
V: TRBV27; size: -; J: TRBJ2-7; D: TRBD2; CDR3: CASRLAGVSYEQYF; DNA: TGTGCCAGCAGACTAGCGGGAGTCTCCTACGAGCAGTACTTC
V: TRBV4-1; size: -; J: TRBJ1-1; D: -; CDR3: CASSQDPNAAPNTEAFF; DNA: TGCGCCAGCAGCCAAGATCCGAACGCGGCTCCGAACACTGAAGCTTTCTTT
V: TRBV6-6; size: -; J: TRBJ1-4; D: -; CDR3: CASSMREKLFF; DNA: TGTGCCAGCAGTATGAGGGAAAAACTGTTTTTT
V: TRBV5-1; size: -; J: TRBJ1-4; D: -; CDR3: CASSQQGDNEKLFF; DNA: TGCGCCAGCAGTCAACAGGGAGATAATGAAAAACTGTTTTTT
V: TRBV15; size: -; J: TRBJ1-2; D: TRBD1; CDR3: CATSRDPRRTGGENYGYTF; DNA: TGTGCCACCAGCAGAGATCCCCGACGGACAGGGGGAGAAAACTATGGCTACACCTTC
V: TRBV7-3; size: -; J: TRBJ2-1; D: -; CDR3: CASSLRVYNEQFF; DNA: TGTGCCAGCAGCCTCCGGGTCTACAATGAGCAGTTCTTC
V: TRBV6-5; size: -; J: TRBJ2-1; D: -; CDR3: CASSYSPGLGNEQFF; DNA: TGTGCCAGCAGTTACTCTCCGGGTTTGGGCAATGAGCAGTTCTTC
V: TRBV9; size: -; J: TRBJ2-1; D: TRBD1; CDR3: CASETGQNYNEQFF; DNA: TGTGCCAGCGAGACGGGACAGAATTACAATGAGCAGTTCTTC
V: TRBV5-1; size: -; J: TRBJ1-2; D: TRBD1; CDR3: CASSLDGTGNNYGYTF; DNA: TGCGCCAGCAGCTTGGACGGGACAGGGAACAACTATGGCTACACCTTC
V: TRBV5-8; size: -; J: TRBJ2-5; D: -; CDR3: CASSFWSEAETQYF; DNA: TGTGCCAGCAGCTTCTGGTCAGAGGCGGAGACCCAGTACTTC
V: TRBV5-6; size: -; J: TRBJ2-7; D: TRBD2; CDR3: CASSPFGTSGGHYEQYF; DNA: TGTGCCAGCAGCCCGTTCGGGACTAGCGGGGGCCACTACGAGCAGTACTTC
V: TRBV15; size: -; J: TRBJ2-7; D: -; CDR3: CATSRKSRGLQYF; DNA: TGTGCCACCAGCAGGAAATCCAGAGGGTTGCAGTACTTC